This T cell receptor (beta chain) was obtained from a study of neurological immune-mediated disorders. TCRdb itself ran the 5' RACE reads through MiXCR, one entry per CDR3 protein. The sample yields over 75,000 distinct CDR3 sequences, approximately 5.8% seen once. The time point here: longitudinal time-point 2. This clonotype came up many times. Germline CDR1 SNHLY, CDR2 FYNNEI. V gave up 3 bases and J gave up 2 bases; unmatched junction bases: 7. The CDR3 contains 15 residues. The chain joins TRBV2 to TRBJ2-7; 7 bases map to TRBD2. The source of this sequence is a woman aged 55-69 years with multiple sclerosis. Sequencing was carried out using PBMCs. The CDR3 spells CASSDLAGLAYEQYF. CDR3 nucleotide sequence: TGTGCCAGCAGTGATTTGGCAGGACTAGCCTACGAGCAGTACTTC.